This T cell receptor (beta chain) originates from a study of cytomegalovirus exposure and HLA in healthy donors. For the study at large: Assignment to the Caucasian-associated ancestry cluster applied to approximately 80% of the approximately 400 genotyped donors.

Study results and limitations: Available immune exposure information covered CMV serostatus only. The study recorded over 150 TCR beta chains that were cytomegalovirus-associated. In all likelihood, a cluster of highly shared sequence variants was a sequencing artifact.

The study ran its PCR with 60 Vbeta and 13 Jbeta primers. The data were produced by immunoSEQ multiplex PCR, yet TCRdb's version contains in-frame clones alone and is incomplete. The table includes 150,000 to 200,000 clones, around 80% detected once. The J segment lost 7 bases and the V segment lost 6 bases, leaving 11 bases of the junction unmatched. Germline lookup yields CDR1 MNHNS and CDR2 SASEGT. This CDR3 region has 15 residues. A note on this clone: Its antigen is not known.

The chain employs TRBV6-1 and TRBJ1-5, with 8 positions matching TRBD1. The sample comprised PBMCs. The source is a woman in her forties in good health and CMV-seropositive. The CDR3 DNA reads TGTGCCAGCAGAGATACAGGGGGAGGATGGCAGCCCCAGCATTTT. Its translation is CASRDTGGGWQPQHF.